This is a list of T cell receptor beta chains from one sample in a study of shared clonotypes between healthy human individuals. Sequenced by immunoSEQ multiplex PCR; TCRdb stores in-frame clones only, minus some. The data show under 1 million clones, with 90% to 98% seen just once and about 0.21% held by the top ten. Sequenced input: naive CD8+ T cells sorted from blood. The receptor set was obtained from a man aged 30 to 45 in good health. CDR3s include the opening cysteine and the closing phenylalanine or tryptophan. Fields, in order: clone size, D gene, V gene, J gene, CDR3 protein, CDR3 DNA. D genes are given only for firm matches. Size values are once, few and many counts, or a class for expanded clones, and some rows have none.

-	TRBD2	TRBV4-3	TRBJ2-7	CASSQDPGTSGSYEQYF	TGCGCCAGCAGCCAAGACCCCGGGACTAGCGGCTCCTACGAGCAGTACTTC
-	TRBD2	TRBV14	TRBJ2-1	CACSGRQRTEQFF	TGTGCCTGTAGCGGGAGACAAAGGACTGAGCAGTTCTTC
-	-	TRBV29-1	TRBJ1-2	CSVEENRGHYGYTF	TGCAGCGTTGAAGAGAATCGGGGACACTATGGCTACACCTTC
-	-	TRBV11-2	TRBJ2-1	CASSFSFSQGHFYNEQFF	TGTGCCAGCAGCTTCTCGTTCAGCCAGGGCCACTTCTACAATGAGCAGTTCTTC
-	-	TRBV7-6	TRBJ1-3	CASRLREDGWGNTIYF	TGTGCCAGCAGACTTAGGGAAGACGGCTGGGGAAACACCATATATTTT
-	-	TRBV29-1	TRBJ2-7	CSVQETDSYEQYF	TGCAGCGTTCAGGAGACGGACTCCTACGAGCAGTACTTC
-	TRBD1	TRBV7-9	TRBJ2-7	CASSSWDRYYEQYF	TGTGCCAGCAGCTCCTGGGACAGGTACTACGAGCAGTACTTC
-	-	TRBV10-3	TRBJ2-2	CAISENTGELFF	TGTGCCATCAGTGAGAACACCGGGGAGCTGTTTTTT
-	-	TRBV4-1	TRBJ2-5	CASSQVGHLQETQYF	TGCGCCAGCAGCCAAGTGGGACACCTACAAGAGACCCAGTACTTC
-	-	TRBV2	TRBJ1-5	CASNPSHNQPQHF	TGTGCCAGCAACCCCAGCCACAATCAGCCCCAGCATTTT
-	-	TRBV11-2	TRBJ2-2	CASSLWDTNTGELFF	TGTGCCAGCAGCCTCTGGGACACGAACACCGGGGAGCTGTTTTTT
-	-	TRBV7-9	TRBJ2-7	CASSADRSSYEQYF	TGTGCCAGCAGTGCGGACCGGAGCTCCTACGAGCAGTACTTC
-	TRBD1	TRBV10-3	TRBJ1-4	CAISESGDRGVNEKLFF	TGTGCCATCAGTGAGTCTGGGGACAGGGGAGTGAATGAAAAACTGTTTTTT
-	TRBD1	TRBV6-5	TRBJ2-5	CASSYILPGQGGTQYF	TGTGCCAGCAGTTACATCCTACCAGGACAGGGTGGGACCCAGTACTTC
few	TRBD2	TRBV5-6	TRBJ2-5	CASSTGLAETQYF	TGTGCCAGCAGCACCGGACTAGCTGAGACCCAGTACTTC